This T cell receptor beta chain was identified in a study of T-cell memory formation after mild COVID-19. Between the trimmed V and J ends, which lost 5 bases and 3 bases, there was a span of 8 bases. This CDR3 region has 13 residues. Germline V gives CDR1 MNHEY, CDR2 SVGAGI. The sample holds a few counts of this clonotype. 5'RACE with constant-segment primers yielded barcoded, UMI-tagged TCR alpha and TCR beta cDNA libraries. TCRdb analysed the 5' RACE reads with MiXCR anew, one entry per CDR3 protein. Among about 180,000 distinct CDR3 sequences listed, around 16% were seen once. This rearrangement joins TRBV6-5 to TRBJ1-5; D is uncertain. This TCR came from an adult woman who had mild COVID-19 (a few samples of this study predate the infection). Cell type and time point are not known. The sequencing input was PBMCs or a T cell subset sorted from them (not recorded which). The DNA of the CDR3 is TGTGCCAGCAGTCGGCAGGTCAATCAGCCCCAGCATTTT. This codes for CASSRQVNQPQHF.